This T cell receptor beta chain was documented in a study of low-dose radiotherapy and immunotherapy resistance in tumors. In the study overall: Cohort 2 patients were irradiated with 1 Gy every two weeks, reaching 13 Gy over 26 weeks. Each patient was administered nivolumab intravenously at 240 mg, which was a flat dose, every two weeks, along with intravenous ipilimumab at 1 mg/kg every six weeks. The authors gave intravenous cyclophosphamide 200 mg/m2 every two weeks, one day before radiation and immunotherapy.

Both TCRalpha and TCRbeta chains were reverse transcribed with V-gene-specific primers. Both a constant-region primer and a V-primer adapter served to amplify TCRs across roughly 22 PCR cycles. TCRdb ran MiXCR on the reads and lists one entry per CDR3 protein. This sample has tens of thousands of distinct CDR3 sequences, with 15% to 20% found just once. This clonotype has a count of ten or more. Time point in this sample: after trial treatment. The treatment denotes: LDRT plus nivolumab, ipilimumab, low-dose cyclophosphamide and aspirin (RACIN trial). Nivolumab, ipilimumab, aspirin, low-dose cyclophosphamide and low-dose radiotherapy were given to donors. Sequenced here: PBMCs, sampled after low-dose radiotherapy plus immunotherapy. This sequence originates from a male donor with prostate cancer.

The DNA of the CDR3 is TGTGCCAGCAGCCTTGGACTAGCGGGAGGGGAGCAGTTCTTC. Translating it yields CASSLGLAGGEQFF. This chain uses TRBV28 with TRBJ2-1; 15 positions match TRBD2. Germline CDR1 MDHEN, CDR2 SYDVKM. The CDR3 has 14 amino acids. After removal of 6 bases from V and 10 bases from J, the junction contained 4 bases not matched to a gene.